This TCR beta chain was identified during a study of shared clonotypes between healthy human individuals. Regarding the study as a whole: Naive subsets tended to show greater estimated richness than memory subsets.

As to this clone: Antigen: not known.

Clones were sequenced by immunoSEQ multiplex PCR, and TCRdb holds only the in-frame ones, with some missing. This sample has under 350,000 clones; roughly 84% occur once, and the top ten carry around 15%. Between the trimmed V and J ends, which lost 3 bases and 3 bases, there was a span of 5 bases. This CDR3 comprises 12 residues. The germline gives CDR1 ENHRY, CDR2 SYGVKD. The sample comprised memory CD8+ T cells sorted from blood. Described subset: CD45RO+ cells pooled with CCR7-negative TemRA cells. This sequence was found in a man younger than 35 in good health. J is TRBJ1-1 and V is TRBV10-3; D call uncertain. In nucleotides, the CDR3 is TGTGCCATCAGTGATGGGGACACTGAAGCTTTCTTT. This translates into CAISDGDTEAFF.